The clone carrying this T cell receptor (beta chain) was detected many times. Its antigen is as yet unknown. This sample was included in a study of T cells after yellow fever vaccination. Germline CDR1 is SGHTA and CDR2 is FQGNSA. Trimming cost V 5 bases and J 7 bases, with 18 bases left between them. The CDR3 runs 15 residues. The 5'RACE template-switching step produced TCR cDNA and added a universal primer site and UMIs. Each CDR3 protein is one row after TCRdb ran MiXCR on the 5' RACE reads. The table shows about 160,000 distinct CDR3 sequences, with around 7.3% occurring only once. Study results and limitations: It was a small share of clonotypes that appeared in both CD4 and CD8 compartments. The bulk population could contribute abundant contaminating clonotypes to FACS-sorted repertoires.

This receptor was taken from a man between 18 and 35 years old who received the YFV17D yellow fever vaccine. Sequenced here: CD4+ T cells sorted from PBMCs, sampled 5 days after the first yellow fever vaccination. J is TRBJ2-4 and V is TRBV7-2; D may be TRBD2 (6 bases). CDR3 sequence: CASSPSGGTGNIQYF. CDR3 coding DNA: TGTGCCAGCAGCCCCAGTGGGGGGACCGGGAACATTCAGTACTTC. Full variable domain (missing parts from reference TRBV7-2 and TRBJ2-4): GAGVSQSPSNKVTEKGKDVELRCDPISGHTALYWYRQSLGQGLEFLIYFQGNSAPDKSGLPSDRFSAERTGGSVSTLTIQRTQQEDSAVYLCASSPSGGTGNIQYFGAGTRLSVL.